These 17 T cell receptor beta chains were sequenced from one sample in a study of response to subunit inactivated influenza vaccine. TCRdb redid the calling of the RT-PCR reads with MiXCR, one entry per CDR3 protein. The table records about 650,000 distinct CDR3 sequences, more than 15% of them present only once. The sequencing here drew on PBMCs from blood, taken 12 days after vaccination. These receptors all stem from a man aged 45-65 years who received an inactivated influenza vaccine.

CDR3: CASSEGPNTGELFF. CDR3 in DNA: TGTGCCAGCAGTGAGGGTCCGAACACCGGGGAGCTGTTTTTT. V and J are TRBV25-1 and TRBJ2-2, with D uncertain. The CDR3 is made up of 14 amino acids. Trimming took off 3 bases at V and 0 bases at J, with 5 bases between the two ends. The germline gives CDR1 MGHDK, CDR2 SYGVNS.

The chain uses TRBV20-1 and TRBJ2-2; D uncertain. The germline V and J ends were trimmed by 3 bases and 1 base, with 12 bases remaining between them. This CDR3 contains 15 residues. The germline V gene has CDR1 DFQATT and CDR2 SNEGSKA (reference sequence). DNA for the CDR3: TGCAGTGCTAGTCGCGGCCCTTGGAACACCGGGGAGCTGTTTTTT. This codes for CSASRGPWNTGELFF.

V usage is TRBV28 and J usage is TRBJ2-5; weak D call: TRBD1 (6 bases). V lost 5 bases and J 5 bases, leaving 21 bases between the germline ends. Germline V lookup: CDR1 MDHEN, CDR2 SYDVKM. The CDR3 extends over 16 amino acids. Here the CDR3 reads CASSPTPQGYGETQYF. The CDR3 bases are TGTGCCAGCAGTCCTACGCCTCAGGGGTACGGGGAGACCCAGTACTTC.

This clonotype was counted a few times. The V gene is TRBV15, the J gene TRBJ2-3, with D uncertain. Trimming took off 3 bases at V and 0 bases at J, with 10 bases between the two ends. Per germline, CDR1 LNHNV and CDR2 YYDKDF (reference sequence). The CDR3 contains 15 residues. The CDR3 bases are TGTGCCACCAGCAGGGTCGTATCAAGCACAGATACGCAGTATTTT. Translated: CATSRVVSSTDTQYF.

The chain links TRBV7-9 to TRBJ1-1, with 8 bases fitting TRBD1. Germline assignment: CDR1 SEHNR and CDR2 FQNEAQ (reference sequence). The CDR3 has 14 residues. V shed 5 bases, J shed 0 bases, and the junction held 2 bases outside the gene matches. CDR3 protein: CASSTTGVNTEAFF. DNA of the CDR3: TGTGCCAGCAGCACGACAGGGGTGAACACTGAAGCTTTCTTT.

This sequence joins TRBV30 and TRBJ1-2; 7 nucleotides align to TRBD1. The CDR3 spans 14 residues. The V segment lost 2 bases and the J segment 5 bases; nucleotides outside the gene matches: 8. CDR1 is GTSNPN, CDR2 SVGIG, per germline (reference sequence). The CDR3 region has the DNA TGTGCCTGGAGTAAACAGGGGAGGTTGTATGGCTACACCTTC. It encodes CAWSKQGRLYGYTF.

This chain uses TRBV5-1 with TRBJ2-7; D may be TRBD1 (7 bases). The germline V gene encodes CDR1 SGHRS and CDR2 YFSETQ. Trimming stripped 4 bases from V and 9 bases from J, with 20 bases between. This CDR3 comprises 14 residues. The CDR3 sequence is CASSPGTAGIGQYF. DNA for the CDR3: TGCGCCAGCAGCCCCGGGACAGCGGGTATCGGGCAGTACTTC.

This clonotype has more than one count but fewer than ten. The chain links TRBV4-2 to TRBJ2-7; D call uncertain. V lost 0 bases and J lost 6, with 15 bases in between. This CDR3 region has 15 residues. Germline CDR1 is LGHNA and CDR2 is YNFKEQ. CDR3 loop: CASSQDQDSIAEQYF. The DNA for the CDR3 is TGTGCCAGCAGCCAAGATCAAGACTCCATAGCCGAGCAGTACTTC.

As DNA, the CDR3 is TGCGCCAGCAGCCTAGCACCGGGAGCTGAGGTGGAGCAGTACTTC. Translating gives CASSLAPGAEVEQYF. The chain couples TRBV5-1 to TRBJ2-7; TRBD2 is a possible D gene (6 bases). The CDR3 loop spans 15 amino acids. The V and J ends lost 4 bases and 7 bases respectively, with 21 bases between them. Germline CDR1 reads SGHRS; CDR2 reads YFSETQ.

V usage is TRBV5-6 and J usage is TRBJ2-7; D is undetermined. Germline CDR1 reads SGHDT; CDR2 reads YYEEEE. The ends were cut back, 3 bases at V and 0 bases at J, with 7 bases in the middle. The length of the CDR3 is 13 residues. The CDR3 DNA is TGTGCCAGCAGCTCCATAAGCTCCTACGAGCAGTACTTC. Encoded protein: CASSSISSYEQYF.

This clonotype has just a few counts. CDR3 DNA: TGTGCCAGCAGACGAGTCCCAGATACGCAGTATTTT. It is translated as CASRRVPDTQYF. V usage is TRBV7-2 and J usage is TRBJ2-3; D is unclear. V was trimmed by 6 bases and J by 4 bases, leaving 8 bases between them. CDR1 and CDR2 (germline): SGHTA, FQGNSA. The CDR3 length is 12 residues.

CDR3 coding DNA: TGTGCCAGCAGCTCTCCTTCGGGTCAAGAGACCCAGTACTTC. Amino acids: CASSSPSGQETQYF. The chain combines TRBV13 with TRBJ2-5, with D hard to call. This CDR3 spans 14 amino acids. Germline assignment: CDR1 PRHDT and CDR2 FYEKMQ (reference sequence). V lost 4 bases and J 2 bases, leaving 11 bases between the germline ends.

In this sample, this clonotype turned up many times. V is TRBV7-2 and J is TRBJ2-1; 7 bases map to TRBD1. Germline V lookup: CDR1 SGHTA, CDR2 FQGNSA. The J segment lost 4 bases and the V segment lost 5 bases, leaving 8 bases of the junction unmatched. This CDR3 has 15 amino acids. The DNA for the CDR3 is TGTGCCAGCAGCATAAGGACAGGAAATTACAATGAGCAGTTCTTC. Protein: CASSIRTGNYNEQFF.

This clonotype has ten or more counts. V is TRBV20-1 and J is TRBJ1-1, with 7 bases matching TRBD1. Unmatched junction bases numbered 7, after V lost 8 bases and J lost 4 bases. The CDR3 has 12 amino acids. The germline V gene has CDR1 DFQATT and CDR2 SNEGSKA (reference sequence). The CDR3 loop is CSTKAGGTEAFF. The CDR3 bases are TGCAGTACCAAAGCAGGGGGCACTGAAGCTTTCTTT.

The V and J genes are TRBV2 and TRBJ2-3; TRBD2 matches at 8 bases. The germline V gene has CDR1 SNHLY and CDR2 FYNNEI. The CDR3 contains 14 residues. J lost 1 base, V lost 6 bases, and 3 bases had no gene match. The CDR3 region is CASSETSGTDTQYF. CDR3 sequence (DNA): TGTGCCAGCAGCGAGACTAGCGGCACAGATACGCAGTATTTT.

This clonotype was counted only a few times. This rearrangement joins TRBV29-1 to TRBJ2-1; a weak D match, TRBD2 (7 bases). Per germline, CDR1 SQVTM and CDR2 ANQGSEA. Between the trimmed V and J ends, which lost 4 bases and 3 bases, there was a span of 25 bases. The CDR3 has 18 amino acids. CDR3 sequence: CSVGPRGGTLPFYNEQFF. The CDR3 DNA sequence: TGCAGCGTTGGTCCAAGGGGGGGGACCCTACCCTTCTACAATGAGCAGTTCTTC.

This clonotype was detected a few times. The chain links TRBV6-1 to TRBJ1-4; D is unclear. The length of the CDR3 is 16 residues. Trimming pared 6 bases from V and 0 bases from J, leaving 14 bases between. Germline V gene lookup returns CDR1 MNHNS and CDR2 SASEGT. The CDR3 loop is CASSQTFGATNEKLFF. The DNA of the CDR3 is TGTGCCAGCAGCCAGACGTTCGGTGCAACTAATGAAAAACTGTTTTTT.